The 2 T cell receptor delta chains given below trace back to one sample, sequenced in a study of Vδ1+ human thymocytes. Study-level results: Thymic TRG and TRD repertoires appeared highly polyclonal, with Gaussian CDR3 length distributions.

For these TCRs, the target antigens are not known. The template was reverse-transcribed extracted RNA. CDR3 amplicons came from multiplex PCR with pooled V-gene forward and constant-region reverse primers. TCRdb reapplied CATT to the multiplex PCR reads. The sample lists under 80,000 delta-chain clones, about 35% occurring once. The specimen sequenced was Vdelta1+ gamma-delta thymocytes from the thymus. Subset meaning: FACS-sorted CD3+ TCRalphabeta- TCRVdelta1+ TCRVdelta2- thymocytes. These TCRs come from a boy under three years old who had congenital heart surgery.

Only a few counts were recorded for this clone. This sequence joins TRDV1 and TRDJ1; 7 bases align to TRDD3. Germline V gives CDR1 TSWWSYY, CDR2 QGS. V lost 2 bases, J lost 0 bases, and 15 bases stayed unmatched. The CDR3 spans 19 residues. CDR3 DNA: TGTGCTCTTGGGGAATCTGTGCTTTCTGCTGGGGGGTACACCGATAAACTCATCTTT. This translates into CALGESVLSAGGYTDKLIF.

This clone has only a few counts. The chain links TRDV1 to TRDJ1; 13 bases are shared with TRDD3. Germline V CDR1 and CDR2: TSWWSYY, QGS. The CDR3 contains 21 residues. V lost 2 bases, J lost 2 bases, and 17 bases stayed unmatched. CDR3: CALGESVSYWGIRRGTDKLIF. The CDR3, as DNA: TGTGCTCTTGGGGAATCGGTCTCTTACTGGGGGATACGCCGGGGAACCGATAAACTCATCTTT.